This is a list of T cell receptor beta chains from one sample in a study of yellow fever vaccine responses in identical twins. From the RT-PCR reads, TCRdb called clonotypes with MiXCR, one entry per CDR3 protein. The sample carries over 15,000 distinct CDR3 sequences, approximately 80% recorded once. Source: T cells from blood (PBMCs), unsorted or a sorted subset (not recorded which), taken before or after yellow fever vaccination (not recorded which). These receptors were obtained from a woman aged 18-29 years who received the yellow fever vaccine. The conserved cysteine and the conserved F or W are not part of the CDR3 here. D genes are given only for firm matches.

d_gene	j_gene	v_gene	CDR3aa
-	TRBJ1-2	TRBV19	ASSRTGTDYGYT
-	TRBJ2-3	TRBV2	ASSATASTDTQY
-	TRBJ1-2	TRBV2	ASNSWEGYGYT
-	TRBJ2-1	TRBV7-9	ASSLRPEQF
-	TRBJ1-5	TRBV3-1	ASSQTGSYNQPQH
-	TRBJ2-5	TRBV7-2	ASSTRDLRETQY
-	TRBJ2-3	TRBV24-1	ATSDSLNTDTQY
TRBD1	TRBJ2-7	TRBV9	ASSVGGQATYEQY
-	TRBJ1-3	TRBV12-3/TRBV12-4	ASSPPGQGNTIY
TRBD2	TRBJ2-1	TRBV29-1	SVDQRENEQF
TRBD1	TRBJ2-1	TRBV5-5	ASTRDRGRNEQF
-	TRBJ1-2	TRBV12-3/TRBV12-4	ASSLTNSYGYT
-	TRBJ2-7	TRBV6-2/TRBV6-3	ASSYKASYEQY
-	TRBJ1-5	TRBV20-1	SARALNNQPQH
-	TRBJ2-3	TRBV11-2	ASSRDQGDTQY
-	TRBJ1-1	TRBV6-2/TRBV6-3	ASSPNTEAF
TRBD1	TRBJ2-5	TRBV10-3	AISEFSTGSSQETQY
TRBD1	TRBJ2-5	TRBV11-3	ASSPRRGQGAETQY
-	TRBJ2-7	TRBV5-5	ASSSKGNYEQY
TRBD2	TRBJ2-3	TRBV10-3	AISEDSGGPGDTQY
-	TRBJ1-1	TRBV6-5	ASSYQIMNTEAF
-	TRBJ2-3	TRBV6-5	ASSLLRGHTDTQY
-	TRBJ1-5	TRBV4-1	ASSLVSNQPQH
-	TRBJ2-7	TRBV29-1	SVWDLTAYEQY
-	TRBJ2-1	TRBV9	ASSVAMTRPGNEQF
-	TRBJ2-7	TRBV4-2	ASSQSRMDQTYEQY
-	TRBJ1-1	TRBV12-3/TRBV12-4	ASKEMNTEAF
-	TRBJ2-3	TRBV10-3	AISESASGAGTDTQY
-	TRBJ2-7	TRBV29-1	SVGEFDYEQY